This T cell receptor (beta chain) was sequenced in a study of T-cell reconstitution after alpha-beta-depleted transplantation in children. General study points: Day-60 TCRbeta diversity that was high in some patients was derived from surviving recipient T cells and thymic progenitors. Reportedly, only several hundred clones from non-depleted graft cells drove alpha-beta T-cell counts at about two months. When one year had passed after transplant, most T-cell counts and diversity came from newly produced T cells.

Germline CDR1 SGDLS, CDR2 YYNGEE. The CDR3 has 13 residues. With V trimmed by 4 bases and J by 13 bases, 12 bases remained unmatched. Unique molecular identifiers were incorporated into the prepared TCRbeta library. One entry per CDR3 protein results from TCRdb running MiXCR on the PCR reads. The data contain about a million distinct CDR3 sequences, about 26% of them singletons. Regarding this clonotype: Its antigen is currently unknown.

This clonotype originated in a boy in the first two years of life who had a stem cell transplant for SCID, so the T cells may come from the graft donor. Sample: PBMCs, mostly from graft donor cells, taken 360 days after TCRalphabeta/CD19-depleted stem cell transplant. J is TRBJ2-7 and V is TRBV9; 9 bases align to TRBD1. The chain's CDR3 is CASSPRGTGHFYF. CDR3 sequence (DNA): TGTGCCAGCAGCCCCCGAGGGACAGGGCATTTCTACTTC. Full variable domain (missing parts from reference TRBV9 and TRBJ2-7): DSGVTQTPKHLITATGQRVTLRCSPRSGDLSVYWYQQSLDQGLQFLIQYYNGEERAKGNILERFSAQQFPDLHSELNLSSLELGDSALYFCASSPRGTGHFYFGPGTRLTVT.